This T cell receptor beta chain was recorded in a study of T cells in Graves' hyperthyroidism and ophthalmopathy. Across the study: The authors collected peripheral blood at initial diagnosis, before any treatment. Study outcomes and limitations: Among clonotypes expanded in thyroid above 0.001, most were also found in blood. A model using 13 V-J features told ophthalmopathy apart from stable hyperthyroidism. Ophthalmopathy, which appeared later, was predicted by the model a median 6.5 months before onset.

In the case of this clonotype: What it binds is unknown.

There were TCR beta CDR3 regions amplified from RNA transcripts. RT-PCR in the first round (using the HTBI primer set) targeted the TCR CDR3. TCRdb redid the calling of the multiplex PCR reads with MiXCR, one entry per CDR3 protein. The sample comprises under 400,000 distinct CDR3 sequences, roughly 15% of which are singletons, and roughly 33% rests with the top ten. The germline V and J ends were trimmed by 4 bases and 8 bases, with 22 bases remaining between them. The CDR3 length is 17 residues. Per germline, CDR1 SGHRS and CDR2 YFSETQ. Sequencing input: blood. This rearrangement joins TRBV5-1 to TRBJ1-6; D gene uncertain. The TCR comes from a man aged 30 to 45 with Graves' hyperthyroidism. The CDR3: CASSLEFSGISDSPLHF. In nucleotides, the CDR3 is TGCGCCAGCAGCCTTGAATTCTCGGGAATTTCGGATTCACCCCTCCACTTT.